This is a list of T cell receptor beta chains from one sample in a study of CD8+ T cells in alopecia areata. The assay was immunoSEQ multiplex PCR, and TCRdb's table has in-frame clones only and misses some. Of about 220,000 clones in the sample, more than 45% are singletons; the top ten hold around 1.6%. The input for sequencing was CD4+ T cells sorted from blood, taken at week 4, from a patient treated with tofacitinib. These TCRs come from a human donor with alopecia areata. Each CDR3 is given with its conserved first and last residue. D genes are given only for firm matches.

d_gene: TRBD1; j_gene: TRBJ2-6; v_gene: TRBV4-3; CDR3aa: CASSQGQGLFSGANVLTF
d_gene: TRBD1; j_gene: TRBJ1-2; v_gene: TRBV20-1; CDR3aa: CSARETGTF
d_gene: -; j_gene: TRBJ2-2; v_gene: TRBV9; CDR3aa: CASSVVGSGPGELFF
d_gene: -; j_gene: TRBJ2-7; v_gene: TRBV14; CDR3aa: CASSPVGPPDEQYF
d_gene: TRBD2; j_gene: TRBJ2-3; v_gene: TRBV10-3; CDR3aa: CAIRGRGDTQYF
d_gene: -; j_gene: TRBJ2-7; v_gene: TRBV14; CDR3aa: CASSQGIVYEQYF
d_gene: -; j_gene: TRBJ1-2; v_gene: TRBV7-9; CDR3aa: CASSFGQGTSSGGYTF
d_gene: TRBD1; j_gene: TRBJ1-6; v_gene: TRBV7-2; CDR3aa: CASSPQDRVNSPLHF
d_gene: -; j_gene: TRBJ2-5; v_gene: TRBV21-1; CDR3aa: CASSTPGQGCETQYF
d_gene: TRBD1; j_gene: TRBJ1-2; v_gene: TRBV30; CDR3aa: CAWSPQGEYGYTF
d_gene: TRBD2; j_gene: TRBJ2-3; v_gene: TRBV29-1; CDR3aa: CSVTTGTRTDTQYF
d_gene: -; j_gene: TRBJ2-7; v_gene: TRBV14; CDR3aa: CASSQAPLGFSNYEQYF
d_gene: -; j_gene: TRBJ1-2; v_gene: TRBV30; CDR3aa: CAWEHGGYTF
d_gene: -; j_gene: TRBJ2-2; v_gene: TRBV6-5; CDR3aa: CASAQFPTTGELFF
d_gene: -; j_gene: TRBJ1-1; v_gene: TRBV9; CDR3aa: CASSLLNQGEAFF
d_gene: -; j_gene: TRBJ1-2; v_gene: TRBV29-1; CDR3aa: CSVSDSNYGYTF
d_gene: TRBD2; j_gene: TRBJ2-1; v_gene: TRBV5-1; CDR3aa: CASRPGTSGNNEQFF
d_gene: TRBD1; j_gene: TRBJ1-4; v_gene: TRBV28; CDR3aa: CASSTRQGSTTNEKLFF
d_gene: TRBD1; j_gene: TRBJ2-5; v_gene: TRBV2; CDR3aa: CASSGGQATQETQYF
d_gene: TRBD2; j_gene: TRBJ2-2; v_gene: TRBV30; CDR3aa: CAWKKRGLDTGELFF
d_gene: -; j_gene: TRBJ1-2; v_gene: TRBV5-6; CDR3aa: CASSLGQTFLGYTF
d_gene: -; j_gene: TRBJ1-4; v_gene: TRBV9; CDR3aa: CASSRGPQVDNEKLFF
d_gene: -; j_gene: TRBJ2-1; v_gene: TRBV19; CDR3aa: CASSTQDLASEQFF
d_gene: TRBD1; j_gene: TRBJ2-7; v_gene: TRBV30; CDR3aa: CALNRGAYEQYF
d_gene: -; j_gene: TRBJ2-7; v_gene: TRBV29-1; CDR3aa: CSVDQGGYEQYF
d_gene: TRBD1; j_gene: TRBJ1-4; v_gene: TRBV7-2; CDR3aa: CASSSGTGHEKLFF
d_gene: TRBD2; j_gene: TRBJ2-3; v_gene: TRBV29-1; CDR3aa: CSVEAAGGRGDTQYF
d_gene: -; j_gene: TRBJ2-5; v_gene: TRBV2; CDR3aa: CASSRDQKTQETQYF
d_gene: TRBD1; j_gene: TRBJ2-1; v_gene: TRBV27; CDR3aa: CASSSQGYEQFF
d_gene: -; j_gene: TRBJ2-7; v_gene: TRBV29-1; CDR3aa: CSVGTSSTYEQYF
d_gene: -; j_gene: TRBJ1-6; v_gene: TRBV23-1; CDR3aa: CATDLGHGPYNSPLHF
d_gene: TRBD1; j_gene: TRBJ2-1; v_gene: TRBV7-2; CDR3aa: CASSSPGQTNEQFF
d_gene: -; j_gene: TRBJ1-5; v_gene: TRBV30; CDR3aa: CAWSGEAVNRPQHF
d_gene: -; j_gene: TRBJ1-2; v_gene: TRBV5-1; CDR3aa: CASSWETENYGYTF
d_gene: TRBD1; j_gene: TRBJ1-2; v_gene: TRBV5-1; CDR3aa: CASSLGGQGGGYTF
d_gene: -; j_gene: TRBJ2-1; v_gene: TRBV23-1; CDR3aa: CASSVSGDNEQFF
d_gene: -; j_gene: TRBJ2-3; v_gene: TRBV29-1; CDR3aa: CSVQSRGPRDTQYF
d_gene: TRBD1; j_gene: TRBJ1-6; v_gene: TRBV5-1; CDR3aa: CASSPGTANSPLHF
d_gene: TRBD1; j_gene: TRBJ2-7; v_gene: TRBV11-2; CDR3aa: CASSPKRQGPYEQYF
d_gene: -; j_gene: TRBJ1-2; v_gene: TRBV4-1; CDR3aa: CASSQPLGFPGDRGYTF
d_gene: -; j_gene: TRBJ1-1; v_gene: TRBV29-1; CDR3aa: CSVRGQRPNTEAFF
d_gene: -; j_gene: TRBJ1-2; v_gene: TRBV7-2; CDR3aa: CASSHPTGEGSYGYTF
d_gene: -; j_gene: TRBJ1-1; v_gene: TRBV29-1; CDR3aa: CSVGDIRGTEAFF
d_gene: -; j_gene: TRBJ2-2; v_gene: TRBV30; CDR3aa: CAWTWRGRNTGELFF
d_gene: -; j_gene: TRBJ1-2; v_gene: TRBV10-3; CDR3aa: CAISDGGGYTF
d_gene: TRBD2; j_gene: TRBJ2-3; v_gene: TRBV5-4; CDR3aa: CASTGSGGDTQYF
d_gene: TRBD1; j_gene: TRBJ1-5; v_gene: TRBV6-5; CDR3aa: CASSPGQGKEPQHF
d_gene: -; j_gene: TRBJ2-7; v_gene: TRBV2; CDR3aa: CASSERTYYEQYF
d_gene: -; j_gene: TRBJ2-3; v_gene: TRBV27; CDR3aa: CASRQGTDTQYF
d_gene: -; j_gene: TRBJ2-4; v_gene: TRBV27; CDR3aa: CASRRGAGVIGNIQYF
d_gene: TRBD2; j_gene: TRBJ2-5; v_gene: TRBV11-2; CDR3aa: CASSPGTSYIETQYF
d_gene: -; j_gene: TRBJ2-5; v_gene: TRBV12-5; CDR3aa: CASGLGTDQETQYF
d_gene: -; j_gene: TRBJ1-2; v_gene: TRBV4-3; CDR3aa: CASSQHDLRGYTF